The 3 T cell receptor beta chains below come from one sample, sequenced in a study of long-term antiretroviral therapy in people with HIV (dated by TCRdb to the early 2020s). The immunoSEQ hsTCRB v3.0 assay was used at survey level resolution to sequence the TRB variable region. In TCRdb, the immuneACCESS table is reduced to in-frame sequences with V and J assigned. These tables do not hold every clone; where another copy was compared, an unresolved V gene accounts for under half, and the others remain unexplained. This sample gives roughly 15,000 clones in total; about 86% of them show up just once. More than 7% of the sample belongs to the ten largest clones. The source was unsorted PBMCs, collected 0.1 years after starting antiretroviral therapy. These TCRs come from a young man with HIV.

This chain uses TRBV4-1 with TRBJ1-5; D unresolved. V was clipped by 4 bases and J by 7 bases, with 11 bases between them. The CDR3 is 13 residues long. CDR1 is MGHRA, CDR2 YSYEKL, per germline. The CDR3 protein is CASSPHLEQPQHF. The DNA for the CDR3 is TGCGCCAGCAGCCCCCACCTGGAGCAGCCCCAGCATTTT.

This chain connects TRBV5-6 to TRBJ1-6; a weak D match, TRBD1 (6 bases). The CDR3 covers 17 residues. Trimming left V 4 bases short and J 2 bases short, with 16 bases between. Germline CDR1 is SGHDT and CDR2 is YYEEEE. CDR3 bases: TGTGCCAGCAGCCTCGAGGGGGGGAGGGCCTATAATTCACCCCTCCACTTT. Protein: CASSLEGGRAYNSPLHF.

The chain couples TRBV6-1 to TRBJ2-7; the D gene is possibly TRBD1 (6 bases). V was trimmed by 4 bases and J by 6 bases, leaving 16 bases between them. CDR1 is MNHNS, CDR2 SASEGT, per germline. CDR3 length: 14 amino acids. The CDR3 DNA sequence: TGTGCCAGCAGTGTTTGGTCAGGGGAAGTCGAGCAGTACTTC. Translating gives CASSVWSGEVEQYF.